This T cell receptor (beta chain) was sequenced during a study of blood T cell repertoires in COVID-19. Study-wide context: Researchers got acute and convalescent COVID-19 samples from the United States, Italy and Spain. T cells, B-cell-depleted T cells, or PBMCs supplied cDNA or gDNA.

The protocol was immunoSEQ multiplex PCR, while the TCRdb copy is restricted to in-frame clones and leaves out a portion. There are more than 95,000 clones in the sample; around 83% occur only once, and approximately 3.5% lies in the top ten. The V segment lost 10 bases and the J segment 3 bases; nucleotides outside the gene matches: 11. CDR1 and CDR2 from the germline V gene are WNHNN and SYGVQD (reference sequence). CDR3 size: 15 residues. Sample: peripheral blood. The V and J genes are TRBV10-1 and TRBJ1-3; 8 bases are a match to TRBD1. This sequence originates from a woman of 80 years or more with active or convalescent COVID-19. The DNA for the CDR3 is TGCGCCACCACGACCGGGGGGACAGGTGGAAACACCATATATTTT. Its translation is CATTTGGTGGNTIYF.